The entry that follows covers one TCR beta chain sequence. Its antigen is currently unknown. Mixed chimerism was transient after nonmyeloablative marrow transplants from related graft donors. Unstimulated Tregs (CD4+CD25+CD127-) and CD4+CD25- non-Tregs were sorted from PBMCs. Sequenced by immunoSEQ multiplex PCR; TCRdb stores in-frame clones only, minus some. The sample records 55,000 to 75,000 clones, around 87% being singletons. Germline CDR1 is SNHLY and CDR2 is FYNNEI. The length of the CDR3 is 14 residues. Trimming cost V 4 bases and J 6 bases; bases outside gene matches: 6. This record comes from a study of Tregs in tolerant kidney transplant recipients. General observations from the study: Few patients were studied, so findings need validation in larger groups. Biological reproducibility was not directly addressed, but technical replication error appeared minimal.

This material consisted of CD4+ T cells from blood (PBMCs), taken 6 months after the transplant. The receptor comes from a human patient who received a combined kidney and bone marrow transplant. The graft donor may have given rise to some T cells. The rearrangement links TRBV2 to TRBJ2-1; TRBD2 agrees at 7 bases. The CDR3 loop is CASSAGGLTNEQFF. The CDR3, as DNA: TGTGCCAGCAGTGCGGGAGGACTAACCAATGAGCAGTTCTTC.